This TCR beta chain appears in the sequencing data of a study of a mutant IDH1 vaccine in newly diagnosed glioma. The wider study: At weeks 1, 3, 5, 7, 11, 15, 19 and 23, patients received a vaccination, eight in all. Patients previously underwent radiotherapy, temozolomide, or both, and most underwent both. Vaccine dosing followed radiotherapy by 4-6 weeks, or accompanied temozolomide cycles.

The time point here: week 11, during vaccination. Topical imiquimod was applied with each vaccine dose, which held 300 ug of mutant IDH1 20-mer peptide. Concerning this clone itself: Its antigen is still unknown.

Using immunoSEQ multiplex PCR, the repertoire was profiled, and TCRdb retains in-frame clones only, with some absent. The sample lists some 120,000 clones, around three quarters occurring once. Germline CDR1 is PRHDT and CDR2 is FYEKMQ (reference sequence). CDR3 length: 17 amino acids. V shed 4 bases, J shed 2 bases, and the junction held 6 bases outside the gene matches. The chain couples TRBV13 to TRBJ2-6, with 9 positions matching TRBD1. Sample: PBMCs, taken from a glioma patient whose treatment included an IDH1 peptide vaccine. The TCR was taken from a man aged 35 to 55 with glioma. DNA for the CDR3: TGTGCCAGCAGCTCAGTGGACAGGGGAGCTGGGGCCAACGTCCTGACTTTC. Translation gives CASSSVDRGAGANVLTF.